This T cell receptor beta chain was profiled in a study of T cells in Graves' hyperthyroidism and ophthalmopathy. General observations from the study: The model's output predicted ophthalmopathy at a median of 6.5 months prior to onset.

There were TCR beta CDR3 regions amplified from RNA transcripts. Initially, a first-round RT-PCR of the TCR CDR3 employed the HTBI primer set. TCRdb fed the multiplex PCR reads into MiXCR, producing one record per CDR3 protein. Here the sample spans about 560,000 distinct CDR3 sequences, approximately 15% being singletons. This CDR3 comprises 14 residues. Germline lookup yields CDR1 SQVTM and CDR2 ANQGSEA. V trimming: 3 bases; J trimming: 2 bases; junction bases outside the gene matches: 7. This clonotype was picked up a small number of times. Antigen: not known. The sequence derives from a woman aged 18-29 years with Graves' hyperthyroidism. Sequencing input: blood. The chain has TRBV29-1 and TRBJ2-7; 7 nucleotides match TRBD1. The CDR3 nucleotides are TGCAGCGTTGACGGACAGGCCGATACCTACGAGCAGTACTTC. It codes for CSVDGQADTYEQYF.